Below, 5 T cell receptor beta chains from the same sample are listed, as sequenced in a study of radiotherapy plus CTLA-4 blockade in lung cancer. The assay was immunoSEQ multiplex PCR, and TCRdb's table has in-frame clones only and misses some. The sample contains 34,000 or so clones, about four fifths of which appear only once. The sequencing here drew on peripheral blood, taken from a patient treated with radiotherapy plus ipilimumab. Receptors originate from a human donor with non-small cell lung cancer that progressed on radiotherapy plus ipilimumab.

The V and J genes are TRBV15 and TRBJ1-3; weak D call: TRBD1 (5 bases). Trimming removed 1 base from V and 4 bases from J, with 11 bases in between. The CDR3 length is 15 residues. Germline CDR1 LNHNV, CDR2 YYDKDF (reference sequence). The CDR3 coding sequence is TGTGCCACCAGCAGAGTGGGGGGATCCGGAAACACCATATATTTT. Residues: CATSRVGGSGNTIYF. Looking up the rest from reference TRBV15 and TRBJ1-3 gives the full variable domain: DAMVIQNPRYQVTQFGKPVTLSCSQTLNHNVMYWYQQKSSQAPKLLFHYYDKDFNNEADTPDNFQSRRPNTSFCFLDIRSPGLGDTAMYLCATSRVGGSGNTIYFGEGSWLTVV.

CDR3 residues: CASSSRDTQETQYF. CDR3 coding DNA: TGTGCCAGTAGTTCCCGGGATACCCAAGAGACCCAGTACTTC. The V and J genes are TRBV19 and TRBJ2-5; D may be TRBD2 (5 bases). Per the germline V gene, CDR1 is LNHDA and CDR2 is SQIVND (reference sequence). Deletions cut 5 bases from V and 1 base from J, with 11 bases between. This CDR3 region has 14 residues.

V and J are TRBV5-1 and TRBJ2-1; unclear D gene. V gave up 0 bases and J gave up 5 bases, with 12 bases separating them. Germline V lookup: CDR1 SGHRS, CDR2 YFSETQ. This CDR3 has 15 amino acids. DNA of the CDR3: TGCGCCAGCAGCTTGGAGTTAGGACGAAACAATGAGCAGTTCTTC. Its protein is CASSLELGRNNEQFF. Drawing the rest from reference TRBV5-1 and TRBJ2-1, the complete variable domain is KAGVTQTPRYLIKTRGQQVTLSCSPISGHRSVSWYQQTPGQGLQFLFEYFSETQRNKGNFPGRFSGRQFSNSRSEMNVSTLELGDSALYLCASSLELGRNNEQFFGPGTRLTVL.

Within the sample, this clone is medium-sized. The chain recombines TRBV9 with TRBJ1-2; TRBD1 might be the D (5 bases). Germline loops: CDR1 SGDLS, CDR2 YYNGEE. V was pared by 0 bases and J by 1 base, with 16 bases between. CDR3 length: 17 amino acids. The CDR3 protein is CASSVAPGTANNYGYTF. CDR3 bases: TGTGCCAGCAGCGTAGCTCCCGGGACGGCAAATAACTATGGCTACACCTTC.

The chain joins TRBV5-4 to TRBJ2-7, with 9 nucleotides matching TRBD1. This CDR3 is 15 amino acids long. In germline, CDR1 is SGHNT, CDR2 YYREEE (reference sequence). The V and J ends lost 3 bases and 6 bases, in that order; junction bases with no gene match: 10. The CDR3 region has the DNA TGTGCCAGCAGCTCGGGGGGACAGGGTGGGATCGAGCAGTACTTC. It encodes CASSSGGQGGIEQYF.